There are a few counts of the clone carrying this T cell receptor beta chain. The antigen remains unidentified. The length of the CDR3 is 11 residues. V lost 4 bases to trimming and J lost 9 bases, with 12 bases between them. Germline V gene data show CDR1 as GTSNPN and CDR2 as SVGIG (reference sequence). Expressed TCRB transcripts were sequenced after all isolated RNA was converted to cDNA. The method was immunoSEQ multiplex PCR; TCRdb's version includes in-frame clones alone and lacks a portion of them. The table has 400,000 or so clones, roughly 12% seen once. The sample belongs to a study of beta chain features in type 1 diabetes. Study-wide results and limits: Type 1 diabetes patients had TCRB CDR3s that were shorter (moderately but significantly so) in all four CD4+ subsets.

One heparinised blood draw averaging around 120 mL was given by each donor. CD4+ naive, central memory, regulatory and stem cell-like memory subsets were isolated by sorting on CD45RO/CCR7/CD25/CD127/CD95/CD27. This sequence joins TRBV30 and TRBJ1-1; D is possibly TRBD1 (5 bases). The sequenced sample was naive CD4+ T cells from blood. This sequence originates from a woman aged 18-29 years with type 1 diabetes. The CDR3 DNA reads TGTGCCTGGACCCTCGGGGGGAAAGCTTTCTTT. It encodes CAWTLGGKAFF.